Given below is one TCR beta chain in context. Profiled with immunoSEQ multiplex PCR; TCRdb holds only in-frame clones, not every one. The sample carries about 960,000 clones, about 80% recorded once. Every contributor of samples was a Caucasian grown-up residing in Nashville, Tennessee. Subsets obtained from CD4+ cells comprised CD45RA+ naive and CD45RA-negative memory cells. These data come from a study of shared clonotypes between healthy human individuals. Study background: Researchers drew samples from a couple of women and three men aged 18 to 49. Each donor had three CD4 naive, three CD4 memory, two CD8 naive and one CD8 memory plate.

The CDR3 has 16 residues. Trimming at V came to 1 base and at J to 4 bases, leaving 7 bases not matched to a gene. Germline V gives CDR1 SGHTA, CDR2 FQGNSA. Sample: memory CD4+ T cells sorted from blood. Subset denoted: CD45RA-negative fraction. The gene calls are TRBV7-2 and TRBJ1-3; TRBD1 agrees at 7 bases. The receptor comes from a man between 18 and 35 years old in good health. Written as DNA, the CDR3 is TGTGCCAGCAGCTTAGTGGGCGGACAGGCAGGAAACACCATATATTTT. Translation gives CASSLVGGQAGNTIYF. The variable domain in full, completed from reference TRBV7-2 and TRBJ1-3, reads GAGVSQSPSNKVTEKGKDVELRCDPISGHTALYWYRQSLGQGLEFLIYFQGNSAPDKSGLPSDRFSAERTGGSVSTLTIQRTQQEDSAVYLCASSLVGGQAGNTIYFGEGSWLTVV.